This T cell receptor beta chain originates from a study of cytomegalovirus exposure and HLA in healthy donors listed by TCRdb under 2017. A note on the overall study: In an earlier analysis of some 550 of the donors, less than 350 Gb of sequence data and approximately 120 million unique TCR beta sequences from 150 million to 200 million T cells were reported. Roughly 300 gigabases of sequencing data and 75 million to 85 million unique TCR sequences made up an early release that covered fewer than 650 HLA-typed donors. Among the 398 genotyped donors, about 83% belonged to the genetic ancestry cluster associated with self-reported Caucasian donors. The aim of the study was to test whether cataloging public T cell receptors could identify signatures of past pathogen exposure. The study profiled the T cell repertoires of fewer than 850 subjects by immunosequencing and related them to cytomegalovirus serostatus. In addition to the first cohort of 666 subjects, a separate validation cohort of 130 or so different subjects was used. To predict cytomegalovirus infection status, the study brought together high-throughput TCR immunosequencing, statistical association of individual TCRs with disease status, and machine learning. To study patterns of TCR occurrence, a later analysis re-analyzed previously published TCR beta repertoires from 550 to 800 donors and added high-resolution HLA genotyping. The later analysis used no new phenotypic data to find candidate immune exposures, relying instead on TCR beta sequences and their occurrence across donors. An earlier analysis of several hundred of the donors applied high-throughput TCR beta sequencing to assess whether each TCR beta V gene segment acted as functional or pseudogenic. Alongside the repertoire data, information on donor age, sex, ethnicity and CMV serostatus was compiled. A later genetic analysis used genome-wide SNP genotypes for about 60% of the roughly 700 donors, treating that subset as a discovery cohort. Every repertoire in the discovery cohort had been generated on one and the same sequencing platform. Class I and class II HLA loci were covered by the typing at four-digit resolution. Typing coverage varied by locus: about 629-630 donors for A, B, C, DRB1 and DQB1; roughly 500 for DQA1; about 600 for DPA1; around 450 for DPB1. A handful of DR-DQ haplotypes were handled as single units for association and clustering because linkage in the cohort was strong. Among a few hundred genotyped donors of the cohort, an average of around 240,000 unique TCR beta nucleotide sequences were sequenced per donor, roughly 20% of them non-productive. The research as a whole found: V-gene and J-gene trimming of TCR beta chains was associated with a missense DCLRE1C variant in a later genetic analysis, and the association was replicated in an independent cohort. When HLA alleles, especially DR and DQ, strongly co-occurred, TCR associations were difficult to assign to individual alleles. Because HLA typing was missing for some donors at each locus, association tests included only the typed subset. In vitro tests confirmed that a few of the cytomegalovirus-associated TCR beta chains recognize cytomegalovirus antigens. In a later analysis, the rate of TCR association differed among HLA loci, with DRB1 alleles having the most associated TCRs and HLA-C alleles having the fewest. Because counts were too low, about 18 rarely observed V segments, including chromosome 9 orphons, were excluded from the earlier analysis of about 500 of the donors. According to a later genetic analysis, donors in an Asian-associated ancestry cluster had fewer N-insertions in productive TCRs than the approximately 710-donor mean. Most CMV-associated TCR beta chains appeared to be HLA-restricted in a later analysis, and the HLA associations seemed to be driven largely by CMV exposure. In this cohort, only TCR beta chains were sequenced, and detectable features were limited by the absence of alpha or paired-chain data. Some IMGT-functional V segments, including TRBV6-2 and TRBV6-3, could not be distinguished by the 87-base-pair reads and were therefore excluded. An earlier analysis of approximately 540 of the donors showed that most TCR beta V segments appeared in productive rearrangements either about 90% or about 30% of the time, which broadly matched IMGT annotations. Correlated functional status among segregating V segments might be attributable to linkage disequilibrium, but an unknown experimental factor could not be ruled out. In a later analysis, HLA-associated TCR beta chains were found to be more clonally expanded and to have lower generation probabilities than equally common non-associated chains. The authors suggested that the approach could potentially be extended to other disease states and immunological phenotypes. For the cohort, immune exposure information was limited to CMV serostatus. The classifier was reported to diagnose cytomegalovirus status with high specificity and sensitivity in both the original cohort and the validation cohort. A total of some 180 TCR beta chains were listed by the study as associated with cytomegalovirus. The sequencing pipeline was judged likely to have produced a cluster of highly shared sequence variants as a technical artifact. A later analysis associated about 17,000 TCR beta sequences with specific HLA alleles at a false discovery rate of 0.05. A further reported finding was that TCR beta sequences accurately predicted the HLA-A and HLA-B alleles for most subjects in the first cohort. The presence/absence analyses assumed that sequencing depth was roughly uniform across donors, and that assumption may not be true. A later analysis reported that several top co-occurrence clusters appeared linked to parvovirus B19, influenza, CMV and Epstein-Barr virus. Across donors, most TCR sequences were observed very rarely, whereas some public TCRs were present in many individuals.

To note about this clone: It has no known antigen specificity. No qualities accompany the bases; no much larger clone lies one base away.

To prepare the library, the immunoSEQ multiplex PCR assay was applied. The multiplex PCR relied on a mix of 60 forward primers for TCR Vbeta segments and 13 reverse primers for TCR Jbeta segments. Amplification of the CDR3 region of rearranged TCR beta genes was performed with a multiplex PCR assay on genomic DNA. Amplified TCR beta libraries were sequenced as 87-base-pair reads on the Illumina HiSeq System. Concerning the study's data processing: Across the 500 to 700 repertoires, a later analysis counted 60 million to 90 million unique TCR beta chains, around 11 million of which were shared by at least two donors. A nearest-neighbor algorithm error-corrected the raw reads and collapsed the reads into unique sequences, merging closely related sequences to remove PCR and sequencing errors. To assign V, D and J gene segments, CDR3 sequences were aligned to IMGT reference sequences. For a sequence to be retained, a match of at least six nucleotides was required to both a V gene segment and a J gene segment. Rearrangements were classified as productive when the CDR3 lacked stop codons and remained in frame with V and J, and all other rearrangements were classified as non-productive. Following IMGT convention, CDR3 was defined as the stretch from the second conserved V-encoded cysteine up to the conserved J-encoded phenylalanine. In an earlier analysis of more than 550 of the donors, sequences lacking an unambiguous match to a single V gene segment were excluded. In an earlier analysis of several hundred of the donors, V segments were called functional above 56.7% productive rearrangements and were called segregating when the between-donor standard deviation exceeded 5%. A statistical classification framework was built for diagnosing cytomegalovirus status from the catalog of TCR beta chain sequences. In a later analysis, TCR nucleotide sequences were compared against IMGT/GENE-DB human TR gene sequences so that V and J genes could be assigned. The TCRdist pipeline was used in a later analysis to assign CDR3 sequences and most-parsimonious VDJ recombination scenarios. In a later analysis, every TCR beta chain was defined by the combination of its CDR3 amino acid sequence and its V-gene family, and reads without a unique V-gene family were dropped. In a later analysis, several hundred highly shared, low-generation-probability nucleotide sequences were removed to address suspected cross-contamination and a sequencing artifact. In a later analysis, a clonal expansion index was calculated for each public chain from normalized within-repertoire ranks of inferred template counts. In a later analysis, generation probabilities were computed with a VDJ recombination model fitted to out-of-frame rearrangements, and the resulting probabilities were checked against IGoR. In a later analysis, hypergeometric tests were used to score TCR-TCR, TCR-HLA and TCR-CMV co-occurrence, with a repertoire-size bias correction applied to TCR pairs. False discovery rates were estimated in a later analysis by permuting HLA or CMV assignments 20 times. In a later analysis, co-occurring TCRs were grouped with DBSCAN, and TCRdist sequence similarity was added when clustering was performed within HLA-allele-positive subsets. Repertoires with fewer than 30,000 or more than 120,000 public chains were left out of co-occurrence clustering, as were about five repertoires with anomalous nucleotide sharing. What TCRdb holds here is the immuneACCESS table cut down to in-frame rearrangements. Part of the clones is not present; checked against another copy, under half of the missing clones reflect an unresolved V gene, and the others are unexplained. V, J and clone size reflect that table, while D and trimming were determined from the DNA. The sample table shows 180,000 or so clones, and around 80% are seen once. Of the sample, more than 1.4% is held by the ten largest clones.

The cohort consisted of some 670 healthy bone marrow donors. At the time of sampling, every cohort member was nominally healthy, though immune exposures that went unrecorded were likely present. The donor was CMV seronegative and was included in the group of about 400 seronegative cohort members. A peripheral blood sample was provided by each donor, and peripheral blood mononuclear cells were used for TCR beta sequencing. The Qiagen DNeasy Blood Extraction Kit was used to extract genomic DNA from the blood cell samples. The junction shows trimming of 8 bases on V and 3 bases on J, plus 23 bases between the germline ends. For CDR1 and CDR2, the germline V gene (reference sequence) lists LNHDA and SQIVND. The cysteine opens and the phenylalanine closes a CDR3 of 17 amino acids. The CDR3 DNA has 51 bases and is translated from base 1.

The receptor chain draws on TRBV19 and TRBJ1-5; a tentative D match to TRBD1 spans 6 bases. Material for sequencing was PBMCs. The sequence derives from a man in his late teens or twenties in good health and CMV-seronegative. The CDR3 amino acid sequence is: CASGKTPTGFNNQPQHF. The DNA sequence reads TGTGCCAGTGGAAAAACGCCCACAGGGTTTAACAATCAGCCCCAGCATTTT.